This T cell receptor beta chain comes out of a study of CD8 T cells in Susac syndrome. cDNA came from around 0.5 to 1 ug RNA primed by random hexamers. TCRdb reprocessed the immunoSEQ multiplex PCR reads via MiXCR and lists one record per CDR3 protein. The data hold about 130,000 distinct CDR3 sequences, with more than 80% observed a single time. V shed 7 bases and J shed 0 bases, with 12 bases lying between them. CDR1 is SQVTM, CDR2 ANQGSEA, per germline. The CDR3 runs to 13 residues. This clonotype was observed a handful of times. This TCR derives from a human donor with multiple sclerosis. The chain employs TRBV29-1 and TRBJ1-1; TRBD1 might be the D (6 bases). Specimen: CD8+ T cells from PBMCs. CDR3 sequence reads: CSAPGALNTEAFF. The CDR3 bases are TGCAGCGCGCCGGGGGCCTTGAACACTGAAGCTTTCTTT. Full variable domain (outside the CDR3, taken from reference TRBV29-1 and TRBJ1-1): SAVISQKPSRDICQRGTSLTIQCQVDSQVTMMFWYRQQPGQSLTLIATANQGSEATYESGFVIDKFPISRPNLTFSTLTVSNMSPEDSSIYLCSAPGALNTEAFFGQGTRLTVV.